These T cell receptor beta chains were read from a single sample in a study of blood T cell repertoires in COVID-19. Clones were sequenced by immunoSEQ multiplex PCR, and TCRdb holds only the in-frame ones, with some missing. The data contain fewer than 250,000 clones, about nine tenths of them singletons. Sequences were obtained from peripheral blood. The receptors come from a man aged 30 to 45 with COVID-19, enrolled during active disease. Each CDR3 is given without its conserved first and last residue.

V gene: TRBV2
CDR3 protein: ASKLEENTEAF

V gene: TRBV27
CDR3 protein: ASSFSWTGEGTQY

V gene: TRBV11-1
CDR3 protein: ASSLTVNTGELF

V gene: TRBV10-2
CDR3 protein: ASGGRARDGNNSPLH

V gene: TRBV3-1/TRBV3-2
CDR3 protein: ASSARGAGQPQH

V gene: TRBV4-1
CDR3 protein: ASSQDLRDRGQNEKLF

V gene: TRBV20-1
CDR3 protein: SASSGTGALYQETQY

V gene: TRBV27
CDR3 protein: ASSPSGVTSEQY

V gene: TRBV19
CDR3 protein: ASSMGQGGWSYGYT

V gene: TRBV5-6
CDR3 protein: ASQAQSNTEAF

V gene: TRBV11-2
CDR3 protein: ASSLGRGRSNTGELF

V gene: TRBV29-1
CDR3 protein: SVVVGSRTNYGYT

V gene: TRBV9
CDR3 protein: ASSVGGDYGYT

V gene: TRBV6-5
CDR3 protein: ASSYSDRDNEKLF

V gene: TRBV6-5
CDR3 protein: ASSSYGQSNTEAF

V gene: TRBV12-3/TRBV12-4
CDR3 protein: ASSFLVRGEAF

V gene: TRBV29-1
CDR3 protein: SAHWPGTEAF

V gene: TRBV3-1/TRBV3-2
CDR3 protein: ASSQDGGGGVDTEAF

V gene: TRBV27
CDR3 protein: ASRGGIGDQPQH

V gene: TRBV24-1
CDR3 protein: ATSDSNRGFNTQY

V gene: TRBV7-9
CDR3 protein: ASSYSGSDRGNS

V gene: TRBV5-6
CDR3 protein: ASSLQGRWSNQPQH

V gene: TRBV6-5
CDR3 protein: ASWGEGPSNQPQH

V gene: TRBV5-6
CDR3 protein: ASSLPVYYGYT

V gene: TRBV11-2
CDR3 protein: ASRLSGGTAYEQY

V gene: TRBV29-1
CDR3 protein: SANRGGETQY

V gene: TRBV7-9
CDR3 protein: ASSQSARWAEAF

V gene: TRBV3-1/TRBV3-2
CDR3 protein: ASSWTAINTEAF

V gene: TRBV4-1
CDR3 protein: ASSRLAGEGETQY

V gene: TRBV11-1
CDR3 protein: ASSLALGQGSTEAF

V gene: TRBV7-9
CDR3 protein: ASSLASTGGPGNTIY

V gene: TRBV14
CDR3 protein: ASSQDLAGPGNTIY

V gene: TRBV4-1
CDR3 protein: ASSHGDRGRETQY

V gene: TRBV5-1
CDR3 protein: ASSFGQGGSAGGYT

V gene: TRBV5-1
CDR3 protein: ASSLMREEQY

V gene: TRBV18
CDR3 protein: ASSPGQGLNTEAF

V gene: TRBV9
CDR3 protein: ASSVGGGANTIY

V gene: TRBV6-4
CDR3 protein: ASSRRAETQY

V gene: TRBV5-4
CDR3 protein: ASSFGTGDTEAF

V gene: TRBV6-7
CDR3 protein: ASSGTQNTEAF

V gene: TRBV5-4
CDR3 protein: ASSPGGNQPQH